These T cell receptor beta chains were read from a single sample in a study of T cells in Graves' hyperthyroidism and ophthalmopathy. One entry per CDR3 protein, called by TCRdb with MiXCR from the multiplex PCR reads. Of under 70,000 distinct CDR3 sequences detected, about 50% appear once; the ten largest clones hold approximately 3.4%. Sequences were obtained from blood. Receptors originate from a woman in her sixties or seventies with Graves' ophthalmopathy. CDR3s include the opening cysteine and the closing phenylalanine or tryptophan. The order of the fields is J gene, D gene, clone size, V gene, CDR3 DNA, CDR3 protein. The D gene is left open where the match is weak. The size entry is marked missing in some rows and otherwise reads once, few, many or a size class.

J: TRBJ2-3; D: TRBD2; size: many; V: TRBV4-2; DNA: TGTGCCAGCAGCCACACGGGGAGCGGGGGCACAGATACGCAGTATTTT; CDR3: CASSHTGSGGTDTQYF
J: TRBJ2-2; D: TRBD2; size: -; V: TRBV5-1; DNA: TGCGCCAGCAGTCGAACAAGCGGGAGGGAGGAGCTGTTTTTT; CDR3: CASSRTSGREELFF
J: TRBJ2-5; D: -; size: many; V: TRBV20-1; DNA: TGCAGTGCTAGCGGGGCTGGACTAAAAGGGATACAAGAGACCCAGTACTTC; CDR3: CSASGAGLKGIQETQYF
J: TRBJ2-3; D: TRBD2; size: many; V: TRBV12-3/TRBV12-4; DNA: TGTGCCAGCGGTCCGACTAGCGGGGGGCCCGTTTTT; CDR3: CASGPTSGGPVF
J: TRBJ1-6; D: TRBD1; size: many; V: TRBV18; DNA: TGTGCCAGCTCACCCGGACAGGGGGGTAATTCACCCCTCCACTTT; CDR3: CASSPGQGGNSPLHF
J: TRBJ1-6; D: -; size: -; V: TRBV7-2; DNA: TGTGCCAGCACCCGGGGGCCTAACAATTCACCCCTCCACTTT; CDR3: CASTRGPNNSPLHF
J: TRBJ1-1; D: -; size: many; V: TRBV5-6; DNA: TGTGCCAGCAGCACCCGGGGGGGCACTTGGAACACTGAAGCTTTCTTT; CDR3: CASSTRGGTWNTEAFF
J: TRBJ2-3; D: -; size: many; V: TRBV28; DNA: TGTGCCAGCAATGGGCGGGATACGCAGTATTTT; CDR3: CASNGRDTQYF
J: TRBJ2-7; D: -; size: medium-sized; V: TRBV20-1; DNA: TGCAGTCCTAGTATGGGGTGGGACGAGCAGTACTTC; CDR3: CSPSMGWDEQYF
J: TRBJ1-5; D: -; size: many; V: TRBV3-2; DNA: TGTGCCAGCACCCTTAGGGGTGGTAGCAATCAGCCCCAGCATTTT; CDR3: CASTLRGGSNQPQHF
J: TRBJ2-7; D: TRBD1; size: many; V: TRBV18; DNA: TGTGCCAGCTCACCCGGACAGGGTATCTACGAGCAGTACTTC; CDR3: CASSPGQGIYEQYF
J: TRBJ2-3; D: -; size: many; V: TRBV20-1; DNA: TGCAGTGCTAGGGTTGGGGCGACTGGCACAGATACGCAGTATTTT; CDR3: CSARVGATGTDTQYF
J: TRBJ2-5; D: -; size: -; V: TRBV20-1; DNA: TGCAGTGCACGGAGGGGGGCGATTGTAGAGACCCAGTACTTC; CDR3: CSARRGAIVETQYF
J: TRBJ2-1; D: TRBD2; size: -; V: TRBV20-1; DNA: TGCAGTGCTAGCGGGACTAGCGGGAGGGTCCGGGACAATGAGCAGTTCTTC; CDR3: CSASGTSGRVRDNEQFF
J: TRBJ2-1; D: TRBD1; size: -; V: TRBV11-1; DNA: TGTGCCAGCAGTCGCCACATGGGACAGGGGTACAATGAGCAGTTCTTC; CDR3: CASSRHMGQGYNEQFF